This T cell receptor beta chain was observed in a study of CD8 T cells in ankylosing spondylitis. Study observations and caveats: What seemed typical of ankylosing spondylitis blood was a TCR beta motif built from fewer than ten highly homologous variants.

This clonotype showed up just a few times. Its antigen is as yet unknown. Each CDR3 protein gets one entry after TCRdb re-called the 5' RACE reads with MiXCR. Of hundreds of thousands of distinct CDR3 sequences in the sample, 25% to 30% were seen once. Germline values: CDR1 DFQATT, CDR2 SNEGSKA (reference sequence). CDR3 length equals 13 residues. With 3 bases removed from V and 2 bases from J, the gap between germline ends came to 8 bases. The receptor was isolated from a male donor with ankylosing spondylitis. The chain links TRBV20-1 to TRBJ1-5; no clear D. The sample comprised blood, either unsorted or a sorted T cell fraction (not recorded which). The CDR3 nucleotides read TGCAGTGCTAGGCCAGACGGCAATCAGCCCCAGCATTTT. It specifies CSARPDGNQPQHF.